These T cell receptor beta chains were read from a single sample in a study of T cells in Graves' hyperthyroidism and ophthalmopathy. TCRdb ran MiXCR on the multiplex PCR reads and lists one entry per CDR3 protein. The sample shows approximately 380,000 distinct CDR3 sequences, about an eighth of them seen only once. The sequenced sample consisted of blood. The source of these receptors is a man in his forties or fifties with Graves' ophthalmopathy. Both conserved end residues are part of each CDR3. The D gene is left open where the match is weak. Clone size, where shown, is once, few, many, or a class for clones that have expanded.

>-|TRBV7-9|-|TRBJ1-2
CASSFVETNYGYTF
TGTGCCAGCAGCTTTGTCGAAACCAACTATGGCTACACCTTC
>-|TRBV29-1|many|TRBJ2-1
CSVELSGHPTEQFF
TGCAGCGTTGAGTTAAGTGGCCACCCCACTGAGCAGTTCTTC
>-|TRBV7-6|-|TRBJ2-7
CASSPRTSGRGGRFEQYF
TGTGCCAGCAGCCCTAGGACTTCTGGCCGGGGCGGAAGGTTCGAGCAGTACTTC
>TRBD2|TRBV28|-|TRBJ2-7
CASSVDGRDYVLKQYF
TGTGCCAGCTCCGTGGATGGTAGGGACTACGTCTTAAAGCAGTACTTC
>-|TRBV20-1|many|TRBJ1-2
CSAHPPGREKANYGYTF
TGCAGTGCTCACCCACCGGGACGGGAAAAAGCTAACTATGGCTACACCTTC
>TRBD2|TRBV12-3/TRBV12-4|-|TRBJ2-1
CASSRAGTSGRGEFF
TGTGCCAGCAGCCGAGCCGGGACTAGCGGGAGGGGGGAGTTCTTC
>TRBD2|TRBV19|-|TRBJ2-3
CASTLFGRRESTDTQYF
TGTGCCAGTACCCTTTTCGGACGGCGGGAGAGCACAGATACGCAGTATTTT
>-|TRBV5-1|many|TRBJ2-2
CASSSPVSLYGELFF
TGCGCCAGCAGCTCCCCTGTAAGTCTGTACGGGGAGCTGTTTTTT
>TRBD2|TRBV2|many|TRBJ2-4
CASGTGLAGVDIQYF
TGTGCCAGCGGAACGGGACTAGCGGGAGTGGACATTCAGTACTTC
>TRBD2|TRBV7-9|many|TRBJ2-7
CASSRFGTSGTYEQYF
TGTGCCAGCAGCAGATTCGGGACTAGCGGAACCTACGAGCAGTACTTC
>TRBD2|TRBV29-1|many|TRBJ2-3
CSVALTSGSGSQYF
TGCAGCGTTGCCCTTACTAGCGGGAGTGGCTCGCAGTATTTT